This note documents a single T cell receptor (beta chain) sequence. The sample originates from a study of blood T cell repertoires in COVID-19. Study-wide background: Sites across the United States, Italy and Spain contributed samples from acute and convalescent COVID-19.

CDR1 and CDR2 from the germline V gene are SNHLY and FYNNEI. The CDR3 totals 13 residues. Trimming removed 7 bases at V and 4 bases at J, with 11 bases between. Repertoires were generated with immunoSEQ multiplex PCR, while TCRdb's copy carries only in-frame clones and drops some. Altogether some 140,000 clones are present, around 83% being singletons, with the ten largest covering approximately 30%. This receptor was identified in a woman aged 55-69 years with acute or convalescent COVID-19. Input material: peripheral blood. V usage is TRBV2 and J usage is TRBJ1-5; possible D gene TRBD1, 5 bases. CDR3 region: CASTPQENQPQHF. Written as DNA, the CDR3 is TGTGCCAGCACTCCACAGGAAAATCAGCCCCAGCATTTT.